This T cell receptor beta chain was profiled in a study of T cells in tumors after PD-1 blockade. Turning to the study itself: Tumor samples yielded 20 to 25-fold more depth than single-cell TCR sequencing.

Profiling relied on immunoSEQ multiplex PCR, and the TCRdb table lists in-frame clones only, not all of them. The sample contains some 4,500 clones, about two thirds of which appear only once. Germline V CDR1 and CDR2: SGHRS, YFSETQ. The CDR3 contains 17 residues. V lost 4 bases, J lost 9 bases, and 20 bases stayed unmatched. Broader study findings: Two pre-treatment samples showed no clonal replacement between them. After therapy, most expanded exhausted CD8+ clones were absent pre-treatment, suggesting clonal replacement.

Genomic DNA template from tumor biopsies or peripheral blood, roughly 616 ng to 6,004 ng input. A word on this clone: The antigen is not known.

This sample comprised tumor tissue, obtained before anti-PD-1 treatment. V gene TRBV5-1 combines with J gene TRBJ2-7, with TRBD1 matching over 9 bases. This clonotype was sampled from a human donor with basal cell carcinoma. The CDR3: CASSPTVGGTGFYGQYF. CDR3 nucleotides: TGCGCCAGCAGCCCCACAGTTGGCGGGACAGGGTTTTATGGGCAGTACTTC.